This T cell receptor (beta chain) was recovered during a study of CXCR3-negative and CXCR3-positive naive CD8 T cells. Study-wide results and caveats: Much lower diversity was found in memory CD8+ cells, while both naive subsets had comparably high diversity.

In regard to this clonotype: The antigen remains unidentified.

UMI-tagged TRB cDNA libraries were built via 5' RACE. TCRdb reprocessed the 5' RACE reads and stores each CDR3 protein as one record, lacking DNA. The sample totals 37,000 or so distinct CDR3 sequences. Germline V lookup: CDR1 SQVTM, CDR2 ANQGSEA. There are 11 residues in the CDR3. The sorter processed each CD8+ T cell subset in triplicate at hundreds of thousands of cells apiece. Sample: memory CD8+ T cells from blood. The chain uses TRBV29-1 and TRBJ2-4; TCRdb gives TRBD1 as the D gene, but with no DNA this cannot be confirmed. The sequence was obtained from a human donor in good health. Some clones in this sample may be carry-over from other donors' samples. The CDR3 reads CSVEGEGQPYF.